This T cell receptor beta chain stems from a study of CD8 T cells in ankylosing spondylitis. Study-wide results and caveats: Earlier studies detected some motif variants in reactive arthritis synovial fluid and blood.

Each CDR3 protein is one row after TCRdb ran MiXCR on the 5' RACE reads. The sample comprises about 130,000 distinct CDR3 sequences, 7.3% of which are singletons, and over 10% rests with the top ten. V shed 5 bases and J shed 0 bases, with 11 bases lying between them. This CDR3 spans 16 amino acids. Germline CDR1 reads SEHNR; CDR2 reads FQNEAQ (reference sequence). This clonotype was picked up many times. Its antigen is unidentified. Sequencing input: blood, either unsorted or a sorted T cell fraction (not recorded which). This clonotype was sampled from a female donor with ankylosing spondylitis or in good health (not recorded which). This chain connects TRBV7-9 to TRBJ1-6, with a weak D call TRBD1 (5 bases). The CDR3 loop is CASSVGAFSYNSPLHF. CDR3 nucleotides: TGTGCCAGCAGCGTTGGGGCCTTCTCCTATAATTCACCCCTCCACTTT.